Each of the 19 T cell receptor beta chains below was sequenced from the same sample in a study of blood T cell repertoires in COVID-19. Assay used: immunoSEQ multiplex PCR; TCRdb lists only in-frame clones, some missing. The sample records under 30,000 clones, nearly 90% being singletons. Sequences were obtained from peripheral blood. The receptors derive from a human donor in a cohort sampled during active COVID-19.

The rearrangement links TRBV5-4 to TRBJ1-5; 9 nucleotides match TRBD1. With V trimmed by 4 bases and J by 1 base, 9 bases remained unmatched. The CDR3 totals 17 residues. The germline V gene has CDR1 SGHNT and CDR2 YYREEE (reference sequence). The DNA for the CDR3 is TGTGCCAGCAGCCCCGGTCCGGGACAGGGAAGCAATCAGCCCCAGCATTTT. It translates to CASSPGPGQGSNQPQHF. Together with reference TRBV5-4 and TRBJ1-5, the CDR3 gives the full variable domain: ETGVTQSPTHLIKTRGQQVTLRCSSQSGHNTVSWYQQALGQGPQFIFQYYREEENGRGNFPPRFSGLQFPNYSSELNVNALELDDSALYLCASSPGPGQGSNQPQHFGDGTRLSIL.

The V call is TRBV7-8, the J call TRBJ2-1; 10 bases are shared with TRBD2. Germline loops: CDR1 SGHVS, CDR2 FQNEAQ. Trimming took 6 bases from V and 4 from J; bases not matched to a gene: 15. CDR3 length equals 18 residues. CDR3 nucleotides: TGTGCCAGCAGTCTCGCTAGCGGGGGAGAGCTAGGGTACAATGAGCAGTTCTTC. This codes for CASSLASGGELGYNEQFF.

The V gene is TRBV28, the J gene TRBJ2-2; D may be TRBD2 (6 bases). CDR3 size: 17 residues. V was clipped by 5 bases and J by 2 bases, with 18 bases between them. CDR1 is MDHEN, CDR2 SYDVKM, per germline. DNA of the CDR3: TGTGCCAGCAGTCCTTCGCGCGGGACTCTTAACACCGGGGAGCTGTTTTTT. Its protein product is CASSPSRGTLNTGELFF.

V is TRBV5-8 and J is TRBJ1-2, with a possible D match to TRBD1 (6 bases). Germline CDR1 SGHTS, CDR2 YDEGEE. The V end lost 4 bases, the J end lost 4 bases, and 11 bases lay between the germline ends. This CDR3 comprises 13 residues. The chain's CDR3 is CASSLGHRYGYTF. CDR3 DNA sequence: TGTGCCAGCAGCCTGGGACATCGCTATGGCTACACCTTC.

This clone appeared once. At one boundary the junction diverges from the germline segment, which might be a read error. The CDR3 bases are TGTGCCAGCCGTTTCGATCAGCGGTCCTACGAGCAGTACTTC. Translated: CASRFDQRSYEQYF. The gene calls are TRBV27 and TRBJ2-7; tentatively, D is TRBD2 (5 bases). Germline CDR1 and CDR2: MNHEY and SMNVEV (reference sequence). CDR3 length: 14 amino acids.

The chain carries TRBV9 and TRBJ2-7, with TRBD2 as a possible D gene (6 bases). The ends were cut back, 0 bases at V and 2 bases at J, with 18 bases in the middle. CDR1 is SGDLS, CDR2 YYNGEE, per germline. This CDR3 comprises 17 residues. This CDR3 reads CASSVASVPGVAYEQYF. The DNA for the CDR3 is TGTGCCAGCAGCGTAGCTAGTGTACCGGGAGTTGCCTACGAGCAGTACTTC.

The V call is TRBV5-1, the J call TRBJ2-5; tentatively, D is TRBD1 (5 bases). V dropped 4 bases and J dropped 5 bases, with 15 bases sitting between them. Looked up from germline, CDR1 is SGHRS and CDR2 is YFSETQ. This CDR3 contains 14 residues. The CDR3 coding sequence is TGCGCCAGCAGCCAGGCCCAGGGAACGGAGACCCAGTACTTC. Translating gives CASSQAQGTETQYF.

This clone was picked up one time. The genes are TRBV4-1 and TRBJ2-2; 14 bases align to TRBD2. Per germline, CDR1 MGHRA and CDR2 YSYEKL. CDR3 length: 17 amino acids. The trim removed 4 bases at V and 5 bases at J, leaving 6 bases unmatched. The CDR3 sequence: CASSRGLAGVGTGELFF. The DNA of the CDR3 is TGCGCCAGCAGCCGGGGACTAGCGGGAGTAGGGACCGGGGAGCTGTTTTTT.

The chain recombines TRBV3-1 (or the pseudogene TRBV3-2) with TRBJ2-3; maybe TRBD1 (5 bases). This CDR3 contains 16 residues. Germline V gene lookup returns CDR1 LGHDT and CDR2 YNNKEL (reference sequence). Trimming removed 1 base at V and 2 bases at J, with 13 bases between. CDR3 protein: CASSQAEDTVTDTQYF. CDR3 DNA sequence: TGTGCCAGCAGCCAAGCTGAGGACACCGTCACAGATACGCAGTATTTT.

The chain employs TRBV3-1 (or the pseudogene TRBV3-2) and TRBJ2-5; D gene ambiguous. Trimming took off 1 base at V and 1 base at J, with 4 bases between the two ends. CDR3 size: 13 residues. The V gene's germline CDR1 is LGHDT and CDR2 YNNKEL (reference sequence). The CDR3 bases are TGTGCCAGCAGCCAAGTCTTCCAAGAGACCCAGTACTTC. Its protein is CASSQVFQETQYF.

The chain uses TRBV6-5 and TRBJ2-1, with 8 bases that match TRBD1. Per the germline V gene, CDR1 is MNHEY and CDR2 is SVGAGI. The CDR3 consists of 14 residues. Trimming cost V 4 bases and J 4 bases; bases outside gene matches: 3. CDR3 protein: CASSSGTGYNEQFF. The CDR3 nucleotides are TGTGCCAGCAGTTCCGGGACAGGTTACAATGAGCAGTTCTTC.

The chain recombines TRBV23-1 with TRBJ2-3; perhaps TRBD2 as D (6 bases). TRBV23-1 is an ORF; its function is uncertain. The V end was cut by 5 bases, the J end by 9 bases, with 30 bases between. CDR3 size: 18 residues. CDR3: CASSMTSNGGGILGTQYF. The DNA of the CDR3 is TGCGCCAGCAGTATGACCTCAAACGGTGGCGGGATCTTGGGGACGCAGTATTTT.

This clone appeared once. The chain combines TRBV6-6 with TRBJ1-1; the match to TRBD1 covers 7 bases. Unmatched junction bases numbered 6, after V lost 3 bases and J lost 5 bases. The germline CDR1 and CDR2 sequences are MNHNY and SVGAGI (reference sequence). This CDR3 spans 14 amino acids. CDR3 residues: CASSYRTGETEAFF. DNA of the CDR3: TGTGCCAGCAGTTATCGGACAGGAGAAACTGAAGCTTTCTTT.

This clone was detected a few times. The V and J genes are TRBV30 and TRBJ1-5; 10 nucleotides match TRBD1. The CDR3 contains 12 residues. Germline loops: CDR1 GTSNPN, CDR2 SVGIG (reference sequence). V shed 5 bases and J 5 bases; nucleotides not matched to a gene: 0. The CDR3 loop is CAWGQGDQPQHF. The CDR3 DNA sequence: TGTGCCTGGGGACAGGGGGATCAGCCCCAGCATTTT. The whole variable domain, remainder taken from reference TRBV30 and TRBJ1-5, is SQTIHQWPATLVQPVGSPLSLECTVEGTSNPNLYWYRQAAGRGLQLLFYSVGIGQISSEVPQNLSASRPQDRQFILSSKKLLLSDSGFYLCAWGQGDQPQHFGDGTRLSIL.

This clone was seen only a few times. The chain uses TRBV25-1 and TRBJ2-7; 10 positions match TRBD2. J lost 0 bases, V lost 3 bases, and 2 bases had no gene match. This CDR3 has 15 residues. Germline assignment: CDR1 MGHDK and CDR2 SYGVNS. CDR3 amino acids: CASSDLAGASYEQYF. CDR3 DNA sequence: TGTGCCAGCAGTGATCTAGCGGGAGCCTCCTACGAGCAGTACTTC.

The genes are TRBV2 and TRBJ2-7; TRBD1 agrees at 8 bases. Germline CDR1 and CDR2: SNHLY and FYNNEI. The CDR3 extends over 13 amino acids. The V segment lost 3 bases and the J segment 3 bases; nucleotides outside the gene matches: 1. The CDR3 DNA is TGTGCCAGCAGTGAGGACAGGGTCTACGAGCAGTACTTC. Protein sequence: CASSEDRVYEQYF.

The chain joins TRBV14 to TRBJ2-1; the D gene is possibly TRBD2 (5 bases). The germline gives CDR1 SGHDN, CDR2 FVKESK. There are 13 residues in the CDR3. V lost 2 bases to trimming and J lost 9 bases, with 11 bases between them. This CDR3 is CASSQQRLSEQFF. CDR3 bases: TGTGCCAGCAGCCAACAGCGGTTGAGTGAGCAGTTCTTC.

The chain carries TRBV19 and TRBJ2-1, with D possibly matching TRBD2 (5 bases). The CDR3 has 14 residues. CDR1 and CDR2 from the germline V gene are LNHDA and SQIVND (reference sequence). Trimming removed 5 bases at V and 5 bases at J, with 13 bases between. The CDR3 loop reads CASSLGAGHNEQFF. In nucleotides, the CDR3 is TGTGCCAGTAGTTTGGGCGCGGGCCACAATGAGCAGTTCTTC.

In its sample, this clone was seen once. The chain combines TRBV20-1 with TRBJ1-3, with TRBD1 matching 7 bases. Trimming at V came to 3 bases and at J to 1 base, leaving 12 bases not matched to a gene. The length of the CDR3 is 17 residues. From germline, CDR1 is DFQATT and CDR2 SNEGSKA (reference sequence). The chain's CDR3 is CSASRDRSLFSGNTIYF. The CDR3 nucleotides are TGCAGTGCTAGTAGGGACAGATCTCTATTTTCTGGAAACACCATATATTTT.